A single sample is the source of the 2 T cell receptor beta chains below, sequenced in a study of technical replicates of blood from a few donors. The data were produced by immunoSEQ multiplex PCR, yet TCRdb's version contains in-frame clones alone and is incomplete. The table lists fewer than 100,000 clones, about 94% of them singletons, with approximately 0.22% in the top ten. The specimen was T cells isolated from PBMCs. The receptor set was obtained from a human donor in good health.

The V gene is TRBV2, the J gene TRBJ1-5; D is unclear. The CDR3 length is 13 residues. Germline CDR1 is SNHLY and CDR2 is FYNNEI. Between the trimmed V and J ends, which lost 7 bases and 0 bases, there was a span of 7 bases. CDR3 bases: TGTGCCAGCACGGGAACTAGCAATCAGCCCCAGCATTTT. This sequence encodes CASTGTSNQPQHF. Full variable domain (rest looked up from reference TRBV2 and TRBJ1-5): EPEVTQTPSHQVTQMGQEVILRCVPISNHLYFYWYRQILGQKVEFLVSFYNNEISEKSEIFDDQFSVERPDGSNFTLKIRSTKLEDSAMYFCASTGTSNQPQHFGDGTRLSIL.

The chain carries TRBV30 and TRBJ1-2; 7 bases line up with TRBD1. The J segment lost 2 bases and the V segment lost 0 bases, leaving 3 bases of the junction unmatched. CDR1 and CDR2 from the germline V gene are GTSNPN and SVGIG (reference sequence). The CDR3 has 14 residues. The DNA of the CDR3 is TGTGCCTGGAGTGTGGGACAGTACAACTATGGCTACACCTTC. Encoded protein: CAWSVGQYNYGYTF.